The 13 T cell receptor beta chains below were found in one sample sequenced in a study of OX40 agonist ivuxolimab in advanced cancers. Library preparation employed the immunoSEQ multiplex PCR assay. TCRdb's version of the immuneACCESS table is confined to in-frame rearrangements and falls short of the full clone set. An unresolved V gene accounts for under half of the shortfall where checked; the remainder is of unknown origin. Recorded for this sample are about 94,000 clones; more than 75% of them occurred a single time. About 0.3% of the sample is taken by the ten largest. The sequencing used CD4+ or CD8+ T cells sorted from blood, collected in a trial of the OX40 agonist ivuxolimab. Receptors originate from an adult with an advanced solid tumor such as melanoma, head and neck, liver or kidney cancer.

This clone showed up just once. CDR3 protein: CASSPPGASGNEQFF. The DNA for the CDR3 is TGTGCTAGTAGCCCCCCTGGGGCTAGCGGCAATGAGCAGTTCTTC. This chain joins TRBV12-5 and TRBJ2-1; 7 positions agree with TRBD2. Germline V gene lookup returns CDR1 LGHNT and CDR2 FRNRAP. This CDR3 is built from 15 residues. Germline trimming cut 8 bases from V and 6 bases from J; bases unmatched to any gene: 13. Drawing the rest from reference TRBV12-5 and TRBJ2-1, the complete variable domain is DARVTQTPRHKVTEMGQEVTMRCQPILGHNTVFWYRQTMMQGLELLAYFRNRAPLDDSGMPKDRFSAEMPDATLATLKIQPSEPRDSAVYFCASSPPGASGNEQFFGPGTRLTVL.

CDR3 coding DNA: TGTGCCAGCAGCAAGGACAAACTCTATAATTCACCCCTCCACTTT. Translation: CASSKDKLYNSPLHF. V usage is TRBV21-1 and J usage is TRBJ1-6; the table's TRBD1 call for D was not verified on the DNA. TRBV21-1 is labeled a pseudogene. This CDR3 spans 15 amino acids.

This clone occurred a few times. The rearrangement links TRBV5-1 to TRBJ1-2; the match to TRBD1 covers 9 bases. The CDR3 extends over 14 amino acids. The trim removed 3 bases at V and 6 bases at J, leaving 6 bases unmatched. CDR1 and CDR2 from the germline V gene are SGHRS and YFSETQ. The DNA for the CDR3 is TGCGCCAGCAGCTCCCGACAGGGGGGTGATGGCTACACCTTC. Protein sequence: CASSSRQGGDGYTF.

The V call is TRBV2, the J call TRBJ2-4; the D is unclear. The germline V and J ends were trimmed by 8 bases and 0 bases, with 8 bases remaining between them. The CDR3 loop spans 13 amino acids. In germline, CDR1 is SNHLY, CDR2 FYNNEI. The DNA of the CDR3 is TGTGCCAGCGCCGTCCTAGCCAAAAACATTCAGTACTTC. The encoded protein is CASAVLAKNIQYF.

The chain is built from TRBV6-1 and TRBJ2-6; D is ambiguous. The CDR3 is 15 amino acids. V lost 4 bases and J 0 bases, leaving 7 bases between the germline ends. Per germline, CDR1 MNHNS and CDR2 SASEGT. The CDR3 sequence is CASSGEVSGANVLTF. For the CDR3, the DNA is TGTGCCAGCAGTGGGGAAGTCTCTGGGGCCAACGTCCTGACTTTC.

This clone was seen more than once but under ten times. The rearrangement uses TRBV10-3 and TRBJ2-7, with 7 nucleotides matching TRBD1. After removal of 6 bases from V and 5 bases from J, the junction contained 7 bases not matched to a gene. Germline CDR1 ENHRY, CDR2 SYGVKD. The length of the CDR3 is 13 residues. The CDR3 sequence is CAIRGQFAHEQYF. The CDR3 DNA reads as TGTGCCATCAGGGGACAGTTTGCGCACGAGCAGTACTTC.

The chain uses TRBV18 and TRBJ1-1, with D maybe TRBD1 (6 bases). Germline lookup yields CDR1 KGHSH and CDR2 LQKENI. This CDR3 is built from 17 residues. Trimming stripped 3 bases from V and 0 bases from J, with 17 bases between. CDR3 bases: TGTGCCAGCTCACCGAAGGGCGGGGGGCTTATGAACACTGAAGCTTTCTTT. Translation: CASSPKGGGLMNTEAFF.

V is TRBV6-5 and J is TRBJ1-5; possibly TRBD1 for D (6 bases). Germline loops: CDR1 MNHEY, CDR2 SVGAGI. The V end lost 2 bases, the J end lost 5 bases, and 10 bases lay between the germline ends. The CDR3 has 14 residues. The CDR3 DNA is TGTGCCAGCAGTTACGGGAGGGGGGATCAGCCCCAGCATTTT. Its protein product is CASSYGRGDQPQHF.

This clone was counted a few times. The chain uses TRBV7-2 and TRBJ2-1, with D tentatively TRBD1 or TRBD2 (5 bases each). V was pared by 6 bases and J by 6 bases, with 18 bases between. The germline V gene encodes CDR1 SGHTA and CDR2 FQGNSA. This CDR3 has 15 residues. The CDR3 nucleotides read TGTGCCAGCAGACCCGGGGCTAACCCCAGCAATGAGCAGTTCTTC. Translation gives CASRPGANPSNEQFF.

This clone was counted between two and nine times. The chain combines TRBV19 with TRBJ2-5; D may be TRBD1 (6 bases). Germline V gene sequence: CDR1 LNHDA, CDR2 SQIVND (reference sequence). V was cut by 1 base and J by 1 base, with 7 bases left in between. This CDR3 region has 14 residues. The DNA for the CDR3 is TGTGCCAGTAGTATAGGAGGGGGCCAAGAGACCCAGTACTTC. This translates into CASSIGGGQETQYF.

This chain links TRBV29-1 with TRBJ2-5; D might be TRBD1 or TRBD2, each matching 6 bases. CDR3 length equals 14 residues. CDR1 and CDR2 (germline): SQVTM, ANQGSEA. Trimming left V 6 bases short and J 5 bases short, with 19 bases between. The DNA for the CDR3 is TGCAGCGTAGGAGAGGGGGGCTTTTGGGAGACCCAGTACTTC. It is translated as CSVGEGGFWETQYF. The full variable domain, with the rest looked up from reference TRBV29-1 and TRBJ2-5, is SAVISQKPSRDICQRGTSLTIQCQVDSQVTMMFWYRQQPGQSLTLIATANQGSEATYESGFVIDKFPISRPNLTFSTLTVSNMSPEDSSIYLCSVGEGGFWETQYFGPGTRLLVL.

The rearrangement joins TRBV27 to TRBJ1-5; D call uncertain. V gave up 5 bases and J gave up 1 base, with 15 bases separating them. Germline V gene data show CDR1 as MNHEY and CDR2 as SMNVEV (reference sequence). The length of the CDR3 is 16 residues. The CDR3 spells CASSHLGVLSNQPQHF. The CDR3 nucleotides are TGTGCCAGCAGTCACCTCGGGGTACTGAGCAATCAGCCCCAGCATTTT.

This chain links TRBV5-8 with TRBJ1-5; no definite D call. CDR1 is SGHTS, CDR2 YDEGEE, per germline. The V end lost 4 bases, the J end lost 1 base, and 18 bases lay between the germline ends. This CDR3 has 17 residues. CDR3 residues: CASSLYQVSSSNQPQHF. The DNA for the CDR3 is TGTGCCAGCAGCCTATATCAGGTCAGTTCGAGCAATCAGCCCCAGCATTTT.